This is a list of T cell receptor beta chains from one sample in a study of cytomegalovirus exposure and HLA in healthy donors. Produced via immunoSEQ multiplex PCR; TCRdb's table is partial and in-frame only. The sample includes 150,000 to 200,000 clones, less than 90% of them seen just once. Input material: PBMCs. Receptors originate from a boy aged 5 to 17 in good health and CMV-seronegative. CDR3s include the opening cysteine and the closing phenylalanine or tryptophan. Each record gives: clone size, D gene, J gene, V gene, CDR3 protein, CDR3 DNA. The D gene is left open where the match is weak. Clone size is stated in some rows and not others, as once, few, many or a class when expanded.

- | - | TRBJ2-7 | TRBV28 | CASREGQFYEQYF | TGTGCCAGCAGGGAGGGACAGTTCTACGAGCAGTACTTC
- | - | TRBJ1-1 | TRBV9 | CASSVVPGENTEAFF | TGTGCCAGCAGCGTAGTACCAGGGGAGAACACTGAAGCTTTCTTT
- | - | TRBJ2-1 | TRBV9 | CASSVGPGQYNEQFF | TGTGCCAGCAGCGTAGGTCCAGGCCAGTACAATGAGCAGTTCTTC
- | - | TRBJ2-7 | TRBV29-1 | CSVEQGSYEQYF | TGCAGCGTTGAACAGGGTAGCTACGAGCAGTACTTC
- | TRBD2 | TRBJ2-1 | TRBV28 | CASSSPRTSVNNEQFF | TGTGCCAGCAGTTCCCCAAGGACTAGCGTAAACAATGAGCAGTTCTTC
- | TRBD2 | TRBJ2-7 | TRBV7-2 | CASSQVGIAGAYEQYF | TGTGCCAGCAGCCAGGTCGGGATAGCGGGGGCCTACGAGCAGTACTTC
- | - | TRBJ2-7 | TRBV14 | CASSRSGDITYEQYF | TGTGCCAGCAGCCGAAGCGGGGACATAACCTACGAGCAGTACTTC
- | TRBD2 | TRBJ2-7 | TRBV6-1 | CASSETSGGRWEQYF | TGTGCCAGCAGTGAAACTAGCGGGGGGCGGTGGGAGCAGTACTTC
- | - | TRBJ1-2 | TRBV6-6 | CASSFGWDSCTF | TGTGCCAGCAGTTTCGGTTGGGACTCCTGCACCTTC
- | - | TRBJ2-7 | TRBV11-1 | CASSPLRGSSYEQYF | TGTGCCAGCAGCCCGCTCCGGGGGAGCTCCTACGAGCAGTACTTC
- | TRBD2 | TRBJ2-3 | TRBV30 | CAWSVLAGGPDTQYF | TGTGCCTGGAGTGTACTAGCGGGAGGGCCAGATACGCAGTATTTT
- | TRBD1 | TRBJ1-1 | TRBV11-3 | CASSLGGRTGRGNTEAFF | TGTGCCAGCAGCTTAGGAGGGAGGACAGGGAGGGGGAACACTGAAGCTTTCTTT
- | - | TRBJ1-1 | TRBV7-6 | CASSLSEGNTEAFF | TGTGCCAGCAGCTTAAGTGAGGGGAACACTGAAGCTTTCTTT
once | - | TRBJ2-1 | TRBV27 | CASSPTRRLGLYNEQFF | TGTGCCAGCAGCCCGACCAGGCGGTTGGGGCTCTACAATGAGCAGTTCTTC
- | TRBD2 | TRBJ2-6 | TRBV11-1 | CASSHPGGSGANVLTF | TGTGCCAGCAGCCATCCGGGGGGATCTGGGGCCAACGTCCTGACTTTC
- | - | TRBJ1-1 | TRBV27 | CASSLQQGSSEAFF | TGTGCCAGCAGTTTGCAACAGGGAAGCTCTGAAGCTTTCTTT
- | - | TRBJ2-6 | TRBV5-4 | CASRYSGNGANVLTF | TGTGCCAGCAGATACTCAGGGAATGGGGCCAACGTCCTGACTTTC
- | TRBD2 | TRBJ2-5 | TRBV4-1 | CASSQDSGRAQETQYF | TGCGCCAGCAGCCAAGATAGCGGGAGGGCCCAAGAGACCCAGTACTTC
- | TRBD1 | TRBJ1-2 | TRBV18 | CASSPKTGQGSGYTF | TGTGCCAGCTCACCAAAGACGGGACAGGGCTCTGGCTACACCTTC
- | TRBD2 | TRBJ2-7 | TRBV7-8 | CASSRGRVPPYEQYF | TGTGCCAGCAGCCGGGGGAGGGTCCCTCCCTACGAGCAGTACTTC
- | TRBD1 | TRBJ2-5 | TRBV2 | CASSRDRGPETQYF | TGTGCCAGCAGCCGGGACAGGGGGCCAGAGACCCAGTACTTC
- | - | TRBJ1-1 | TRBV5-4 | CASSLGGMNTEAFF | TGCGCCAGCAGCTTGGGAGGCATGAACACTGAAGCTTTCTTT
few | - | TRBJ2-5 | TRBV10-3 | CAISESRGMYETQYF | TGTGCCATCAGTGAGTCTCGCGGGATGTACGAGACCCAGTACTTC
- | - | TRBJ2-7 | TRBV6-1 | CASSNAYEQYF | TGTGCCAGCAGCAATGCCTACGAGCAGTACTTC
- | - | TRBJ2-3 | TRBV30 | CAWRLQGTDTQYF | TGTGCCTGGAGGCTTCAGGGAACAGATACGCAGTATTTT
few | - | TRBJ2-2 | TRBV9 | CASSYPRDSNTGELFF | TGTGCCAGCAGCTACCCACGGGACTCGAACACCGGGGAGCTGTTTTTT